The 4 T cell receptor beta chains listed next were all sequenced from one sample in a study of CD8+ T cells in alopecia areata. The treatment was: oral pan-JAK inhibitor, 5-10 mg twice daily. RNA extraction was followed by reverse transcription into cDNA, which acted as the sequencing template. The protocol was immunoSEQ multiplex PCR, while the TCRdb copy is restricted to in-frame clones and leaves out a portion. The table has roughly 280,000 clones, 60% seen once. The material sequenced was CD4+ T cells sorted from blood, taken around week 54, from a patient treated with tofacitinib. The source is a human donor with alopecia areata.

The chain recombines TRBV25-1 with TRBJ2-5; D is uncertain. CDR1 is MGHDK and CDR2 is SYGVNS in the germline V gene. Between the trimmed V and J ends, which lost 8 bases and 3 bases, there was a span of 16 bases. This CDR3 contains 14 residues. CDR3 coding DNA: TGTGCCAGCTCTGCCGACCTTTGGGAAGAGACCCAGTACTTC. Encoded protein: CASSADLWEETQYF. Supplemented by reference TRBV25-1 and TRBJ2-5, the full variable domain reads EADIYQTPRYLVIGTGKKITLECSQTMGHDKMYWYQQDPGMELHLIHYSYGVNSTEKGDLSSESTVSRIRTEHFPLTLESARPSHTSQYLCASSADLWEETQYFGPGTRLLVL.

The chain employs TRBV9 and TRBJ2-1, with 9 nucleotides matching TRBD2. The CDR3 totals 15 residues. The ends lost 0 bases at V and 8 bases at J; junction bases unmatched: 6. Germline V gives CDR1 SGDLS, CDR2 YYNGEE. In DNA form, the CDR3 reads TGTGCCAGCAGCGTAGGCGGGGGGGCCCTCTATGAGCAGTTCTTC. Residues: CASSVGGGALYEQFF.

The CDR3 reads CAWSSYYSYEQYF. The CDR3 region has the DNA TGTGCCTGGAGTTCATATTATTCCTACGAGCAGTACTTC. The chain combines TRBV30 with TRBJ2-7; D remains ambiguous. From germline, CDR1 is GTSNPN and CDR2 SVGIG (reference sequence). This CDR3 is built from 13 residues. The V and J ends lost 2 bases and 1 base respectively, with 9 bases between them. Looking up the rest from reference TRBV30 and TRBJ2-7 gives the full variable domain: SQTIHQWPATLVQPVGSPLSLECTVEGTSNPNLYWYRQAAGRGLQLLFYSVGIGQISSEVPQNLSASRPQDRQFILSSKKLLLSDSGFYLCAWSSYYSYEQYFGPGTRLTVT.

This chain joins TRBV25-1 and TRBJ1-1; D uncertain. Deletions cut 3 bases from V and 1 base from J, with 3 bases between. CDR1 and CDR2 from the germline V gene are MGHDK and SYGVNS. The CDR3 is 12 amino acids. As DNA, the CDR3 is TGTGCCAGCAGTGAGTGGAACACTGAAGCTTTCTTT. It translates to CASSEWNTEAFF.